Listed below are T cell receptor beta chains from one sample, sequenced in a study of CD8+ T cells in alopecia areata. Data came from immunoSEQ multiplex PCR; TCRdb stores just in-frame clones and leaves some out. The sample shows 95,000 to 150,000 clones, about 51% of them seen only once. The sample was NKG2D-low CD8+ T cells sorted from blood. All receptors come from a human donor with alopecia areata. Each CDR3 is given with its conserved first and last residue. The D gene is left open where the match is weak. Some rows mark clone size as missing; the rest say once, few, many or name a class of expanded clone.

J,V,D,size,CDR3,DNA
TRBJ2-1,TRBV14,TRBD1,.,CASSQARGYNEQFF,TGTGCCAGCAGCCAAGCCAGGGGGTACAATGAGCAGTTCTTC
TRBJ2-7,TRBV29-1,.,few,CSAGGEGNEQYF,TGCAGCGCTGGAGGGGAAGGGAACGAGCAGTACTTC
TRBJ2-1,TRBV6-4,TRBD2,few,CASSDGTSGNEQFF,TGTGCCAGCAGTGACGGGACTAGCGGGAATGAGCAGTTCTTC
TRBJ2-1,TRBV14,.,few,CASSSAPGINEQFF,TGTGCCAGCAGCTCCGCCCCAGGCATCAATGAGCAGTTCTTC
TRBJ1-6,TRBV5-6,TRBD1,.,CASSRQGSPLHF,TGTGCCAGCAGTCGACAGGGTTCACCCCTCCACTTT
TRBJ2-1,TRBV5-1,.,few,CASSFRGDNEQFF,TGCGCCAGCAGCTTTAGAGGGGACAATGAGCAGTTCTTC
TRBJ1-2,TRBV9,.,.,CASSVAINTLYGYTF,TGTGCCAGCAGCGTAGCTATTAACACTCTCTATGGCTACACCTTC
TRBJ2-5,TRBV30,.,.,CAWSDWGDETQYF,TGTGCCTGGAGTGACTGGGGGGATGAGACCCAGTACTTC
TRBJ2-7,TRBV11-2,.,.,CASSVAYGYSYEQYF,TGTGCCAGCAGCGTAGCCTATGGTTACTCCTACGAGCAGTACTTC
TRBJ2-2,TRBV29-1,.,.,CSVEASANTGELFF,TGCAGCGTTGAGGCCAGCGCGAACACCGGGGAGCTGTTTTTT